These 31 T cell receptor beta chains originate from one sample sequenced in a study of T cell responses to AZD1222 COVID-19 vaccine. Libraries were prepared by immunoSEQ multiplex PCR; TCRdb keeps only in-frame clonotypes and omits some of them. The data hold approximately 140,000 clones, with 94% observed a single time. This specimen consisted of peripheral blood, obtained on day 0 of AZD1222 vaccination. The receptors derive from an adult in good health.

The gene calls are TRBV3-1 (or the pseudogene TRBV3-2) and TRBJ1-6; tentatively, D is TRBD1 (6 bases). Trimming cost V 4 bases and J 8 bases, with 15 bases left between them. The CDR3 covers 15 residues. Germline V lookup: CDR1 LGHDT, CDR2 YNNKEL (reference sequence). CDR3 sequence (DNA): TGTGCCAGCAGCCGGCAGGACAGCCAAGATTCACCCCTCCACTTT. This encodes CASSRQDSQDSPLHF.

The chain links TRBV5-6 to TRBJ1-2; D remains unclear. This CDR3 has 13 amino acids. The germline CDR1 and CDR2 sequences are SGHDT and YYEEEE. V shed 0 bases and J shed 8 bases, with 11 bases lying between them. For the CDR3, the DNA is TGTGCCAGCAGCTTGGGCCCGAATGAGGGCTACACCTTC. Translation gives CASSLGPNEGYTF.

The V call is TRBV2, the J call TRBJ2-5; tentatively, D is TRBD2 (5 bases). There are 13 residues in the CDR3. V lost 6 bases and J lost 4, with 12 bases in between. CDR1 and CDR2 (germline): SNHLY, FYNNEI. The chain's CDR3 is CASSITRGETQYF. CDR3 nucleotide sequence: TGTGCCAGCAGCATAACCCGGGGAGAGACCCAGTACTTC.

CDR3 bases: TGCGCCAGCAGGGGACAGGGGGCTACCACCGGGGAGCTGTTTTTT. Protein sequence: CASRGQGATTGELFF. V is TRBV4-1 and J is TRBJ2-2, with 12 bases that match TRBD1. This CDR3 has 15 amino acids. After removal of 6 bases from V and 4 bases from J, the junction contained 3 bases not matched to a gene. Looked up from germline, CDR1 is MGHRA and CDR2 is YSYEKL.

The chain recombines TRBV4-3 with TRBJ1-3; tentative D call: TRBD1 (5 bases). The CDR3 covers 13 residues. CDR1 and CDR2 (germline): LGHNA, YSLEER. The V gene lost 3 bases and the J gene lost 2 bases, with 5 bases spanning the gap. CDR3 nucleotides: TGCGCCAGCAGCCAGGGACCTGGAAACACCATATATTTT. Residues: CASSQGPGNTIYF.

The V and J genes are TRBV10-3 and TRBJ2-1; the match to TRBD1 covers 10 bases. From germline, CDR1 is ENHRY and CDR2 SYGVKD. CDR3 size: 13 residues. With 11 bases clipped from V and 9 bases from J, the junction kept 10 bases outside the gene matches. The CDR3 sequence is CAATGQGKAEQFF. In DNA, the CDR3 is TGTGCCGCCACGGGACAGGGGAAGGCTGAGCAGTTCTTC.

The chain carries TRBV7-9 and TRBJ1-2; 10 bases are shared with TRBD1. Trimming cost V 4 bases and J 0 bases; bases outside gene matches: 11. This CDR3 is 18 amino acids long. Germline CDR1 and CDR2: SEHNR and FQNEAQ (reference sequence). The chain's CDR3 is CASSSTRQGAEANYGYTF. The CDR3 DNA follows: TGTGCCAGCAGCTCGACCCGACAGGGGGCGGAAGCTAACTATGGCTACACCTTC.

The chain carries TRBV7-9 and TRBJ2-3; perhaps TRBD2 as D (5 bases). This CDR3 is 11 amino acids long. The ends were cut back, 8 bases at V and 6 bases at J, with 9 bases in the middle. Per germline, CDR1 SEHNR and CDR2 FQNEAQ (reference sequence). The CDR3 region is CASGLQDTQYF. The CDR3 DNA is TGTGCCAGCGGACTCCAGGATACGCAGTATTTT.

The chain recombines TRBV6-5 with TRBJ1-1; TRBD1 aligns across 8 bases. The length of the CDR3 is 14 residues. Germline V gives CDR1 MNHEY, CDR2 SVGAGI. V shed 8 bases and J 3 bases; nucleotides not matched to a gene: 8. The CDR3 spells CASAAWGQDTEAFF. The CDR3 region has the DNA TGTGCCAGCGCGGCGTGGGGACAGGACACTGAAGCTTTCTTT.

The V gene is TRBV6-5, the J gene TRBJ2-7; no reliable D call. V was trimmed by 6 bases and J by 0 bases, leaving 12 bases between them. The CDR3 extends over 14 amino acids. Germline V gene lookup returns CDR1 MNHEY and CDR2 SVGAGI. The CDR3 DNA sequence: TGTGCCAGCAGAACAAACAAGGACTCCTACGAGCAGTACGTC. Protein product: CASRTNKDSYEQYV.

In its sample, this clone was seen once. This sequence joins TRBV15 and TRBJ2-7, with TRBD2 as a possible D gene (6 bases). With 0 bases removed from V and 7 bases from J, the gap between germline ends came to 10 bases. The CDR3 has 13 residues. Germline V gene data show CDR1 as LNHNV and CDR2 as YYDKDF (reference sequence). The CDR3 protein is CATSRDRGWEQYV. For the CDR3, the DNA is TGTGCCACCAGCAGAGATCGGGGGTGGGAGCAGTACGTC.

V gene TRBV3-1 (or the pseudogene TRBV3-2) combines with J gene TRBJ1-1; TRBD1 matches 7 bases. CDR3 length: 14 residues. After removal of 1 base from V and 10 bases from J, the junction contained 9 bases not matched to a gene. Germline V CDR1 and CDR2: LGHDT, YNNKEL (reference sequence). The CDR3: CASSQGGTADGAFF. CDR3 sequence (DNA): TGTGCCAGCAGCCAAGGCGGGACAGCGGATGGAGCTTTCTTT.

This clone was detected once. This chain joins TRBV20-1 and TRBJ2-7; D unclear. The CDR3 is made up of 11 amino acids. V was clipped by 3 bases and J by 5 bases, with 8 bases between them. The germline V gene encodes CDR1 DFQATT and CDR2 SNEGSKA (reference sequence). CDR3 sequence (DNA): TGCAGTGCTAGTGTGGGTAACGAGCAGTACGTC. Protein product: CSASVGNEQYV.

The chain is built from TRBV9 and TRBJ2-2, with 12 bases matching TRBD2. This CDR3 has 18 amino acids. Trimming removed 4 bases from V and 5 bases from J; junction bases left unmatched: 12. Germline V gene lookup returns CDR1 SGDLS and CDR2 YYNGEE. The CDR3 coding sequence is TGTGCCAGCAGCCCTAAATTAGGACTAGCGGGGAGGACCGGGGAGCTGTTTTTT. It codes for CASSPKLGLAGRTGELFF.

This chain connects TRBV18 to TRBJ1-1, with a tentative D call TRBD1 (5 bases). The CDR3 totals 15 residues. CDR1 KGHSH and CDR2 LQKENI come from the germline V gene. Trimming took 3 bases from V and 6 from J, leaving 17 bases between them. Written as DNA, the CDR3 is TGTGCCAGCTCACCGTCCATTGTCAGGGAGGCTGAAGCTTTCTTT. Translated, it gives CASSPSIVREAEAFF.

V is TRBV9 and J is TRBJ1-1, with D hard to call. The germline CDR1 and CDR2 sequences are SGDLS and YYNGEE. V gave up 5 bases and J gave up 7 bases, with 15 bases separating them. CDR3 length: 13 residues. The CDR3 region is CASRLYGPGEAFF. The DNA of the CDR3 is TGTGCCAGCAGACTATATGGGCCCGGTGAAGCTTTCTTT. The full variable domain, with the rest looked up from reference TRBV9 and TRBJ1-1, is DSGVTQTPKHLITATGQRVTLRCSPRSGDLSVYWYQQSLDQGLQFLIQYYNGEERAKGNILERFSAQQFPDLHSELNLSSLELGDSALYFCASRLYGPGEAFFGQGTRLTVV.

This chain connects TRBV7-9 to TRBJ1-1, with no clear D. This CDR3 has 16 residues. Trimming removed 2 bases at V and 3 bases at J, with 16 bases between. Germline CDR1 is SEHNR and CDR2 is FQNEAQ (reference sequence). CDR3 loop: CASSLPAQGGYTEAFF. The CDR3 DNA sequence: TGTGCCAGCAGCTTACCAGCTCAAGGCGGATACACTGAAGCTTTCTTT.

The J gene is TRBJ1-2, the V gene TRBV19, with TRBD1 identical over 9 bases. The CDR3 sequence is 14 residues long. J lost 6 bases, V lost 5 bases, and 7 bases had no gene match. CDR1 is LNHDA and CDR2 is SQIVND in the germline V gene (reference sequence). In DNA, the CDR3 is TGTGCCAGTAGTCCAACAGGGGGCTCAAATGGCTACACCTTC. Translating it yields CASSPTGGSNGYTF.

V is TRBV6-5 and J is TRBJ2-5; the D is unclear. The CDR3 has 12 residues. Trimming removed 6 bases from V and 5 bases from J, with 10 bases in between. CDR1 and CDR2 (germline): MNHEY, SVGAGI. CDR3 sequence reads: CASRPDVETQYF. CDR3 sequence (DNA): TGTGCCAGCAGGCCGGATGTGGAGACCCAGTACTTC.

The genes are TRBV4-3 and TRBJ2-3, with 13 bases fitting TRBD2. The CDR3 consists of 19 residues. The trim removed 3 bases at V and 0 bases at J, leaving 9 bases unmatched. Germline V gene sequence: CDR1 LGHNA, CDR2 YSLEER. CDR3 sequence (DNA): TGCGCCAGCAGCCATCCTGGGGGACTAGCGGGGATTAGCACAGATACGCAGTATTTT. Protein: CASSHPGGLAGISTDTQYF.

The gene calls are TRBV3-1 (or the pseudogene TRBV3-2) and TRBJ2-5; either TRBD1 or TRBD2 may supply D (7 bases each). CDR3 length: 14 amino acids. Between the trimmed V and J ends, which lost 1 base and 4 bases, there was a span of 10 bases. The V gene's germline CDR1 is LGHDT and CDR2 YNNKEL (reference sequence). The CDR3 region has the DNA TGTGCCAGCAGCCAAGCAGGGGGGGCAGAGACCCAGTACTTC. Amino acids: CASSQAGGAETQYF.

The rearrangement links TRBV2 to TRBJ1-1; 8 nucleotides match TRBD1. The CDR3 extends over 15 amino acids. V gave up 8 bases and J gave up 1 base; unmatched junction bases: 9. Looked up from germline, CDR1 is SNHLY and CDR2 is FYNNEI. The CDR3 protein is CASEARGRKNTEAFF. In DNA form, the CDR3 reads TGTGCCAGCGAGGCCAGGGGGCGGAAGAACACTGAAGCTTTCTTT.

V is TRBV10-3 and J is TRBJ2-1; 7 positions agree with TRBD2. The CDR3 covers 13 residues. Germline-derived CDR1 and CDR2 are ENHRY and SYGVKD. The V segment lost 3 bases and the J segment 10 bases; nucleotides outside the gene matches: 6. CDR3 residues: CAISEREREEQFF. As DNA, the CDR3 is TGTGCCATCAGTGAAAGGGAGCGGGAAGAGCAGTTCTTC.

With respect to this clone: Other DNA sequences in the sample encode the same CDR3. Here the CDR3 DNA reads TGTGCCAGCAGTTTTACAGATACGCAGTATTTT. This sequence encodes CASSFTDTQYF. The chain recombines TRBV12-3 or TRBV12-4 with TRBJ2-3, with D unresolved. V lost 3 bases to trimming and J lost 3 bases, with 1 base between them. The CDR3 has 11 residues.

The chain recombines TRBV27 with TRBJ2-7, with 7 bases matching TRBD1. Germline lookup yields CDR1 MNHEY and CDR2 SMNVEV (reference sequence). The CDR3 has 18 amino acids. The J segment lost 1 base and the V segment lost 6 bases, leaving 18 bases of the junction unmatched. In DNA form, the CDR3 reads TGTGCCAGCAGCTCGATATACCCCCGACAGGGTTGGTCCTACGAGCAGTACGTC. This codes for CASSSIYPRQGWSYEQYV.

The gene calls are TRBV27 and TRBJ1-6; D is ambiguous. V was pared by 3 bases and J by 9 bases, with 6 bases between. Per the germline V gene, CDR1 is MNHEY and CDR2 is SMNVEV (reference sequence). This CDR3 has 12 residues. CDR3: CASSFRASPLHF. The CDR3 coding sequence is TGTGCCAGCAGTTTTAGGGCTTCACCCCTCCACTTT.

The chain couples TRBV4-2 to TRBJ1-1; 9 nucleotides match TRBD1. The CDR3 consists of 15 residues. Per the germline V gene, CDR1 is LGHNA and CDR2 is YNFKEQ. Trimming removed 4 bases from V and 4 bases from J; junction bases left unmatched: 7. The CDR3, as DNA: TGTGCCAGCAGCCGGCCACAGGGGGCGATCACTGAAGCTTTCTTT. This encodes CASSRPQGAITEAFF.

This chain connects TRBV6-5 to TRBJ1-5, with D tentatively TRBD1 (5 bases). Looked up from germline, CDR1 is MNHEY and CDR2 is SVGAGI. V was cut by 6 bases and J by 5 bases, with 8 bases left in between. There are 12 residues in the CDR3. CDR3 residues: CASRPGDQPQHF. In nucleotides, the CDR3 is TGTGCCAGCAGACCGGGGGATCAGCCCCAGCATTTT.

The DNA of the CDR3 is TGTGCCAGCAGTTACTCCCCAGGGACGGACACTGAAGCTTTCTTT. It codes for CASSYSPGTDTEAFF. The gene calls are TRBV6-5 and TRBJ1-1; a weak D match, TRBD1 (5 bases). The CDR3 has 15 amino acids. V was shortened by 0 bases and J by 3 bases, with 11 bases between the two germline ends. Per germline, CDR1 MNHEY and CDR2 SVGAGI.

The CDR3 coding sequence is TGCGCCAGCAGTGGGACTAGCGGCACAGATACGCAGTATTTT. This gives the protein CASSGTSGTDTQYF. V and J are TRBV10-1 and TRBJ2-3; 9 positions match TRBD2. The CDR3 length is 14 residues. CDR1 and CDR2 (germline): WNHNN, SYGVQD (reference sequence). Germline trimming cut 4 bases from V and 1 base from J; bases unmatched to any gene: 0.

V gene TRBV6-5 combines with J gene TRBJ2-5, with D maybe TRBD1 (7 bases). The CDR3 sequence is 13 residues long. Germline V gene lookup returns CDR1 MNHEY and CDR2 SVGAGI. V lost 6 bases and J lost 6, with 14 bases in between. The CDR3 loop is CASRPTGRQTQYF. The DNA of the CDR3 is TGTGCCAGCAGGCCGACAGGGAGGCAGACCCAGTACTTC.